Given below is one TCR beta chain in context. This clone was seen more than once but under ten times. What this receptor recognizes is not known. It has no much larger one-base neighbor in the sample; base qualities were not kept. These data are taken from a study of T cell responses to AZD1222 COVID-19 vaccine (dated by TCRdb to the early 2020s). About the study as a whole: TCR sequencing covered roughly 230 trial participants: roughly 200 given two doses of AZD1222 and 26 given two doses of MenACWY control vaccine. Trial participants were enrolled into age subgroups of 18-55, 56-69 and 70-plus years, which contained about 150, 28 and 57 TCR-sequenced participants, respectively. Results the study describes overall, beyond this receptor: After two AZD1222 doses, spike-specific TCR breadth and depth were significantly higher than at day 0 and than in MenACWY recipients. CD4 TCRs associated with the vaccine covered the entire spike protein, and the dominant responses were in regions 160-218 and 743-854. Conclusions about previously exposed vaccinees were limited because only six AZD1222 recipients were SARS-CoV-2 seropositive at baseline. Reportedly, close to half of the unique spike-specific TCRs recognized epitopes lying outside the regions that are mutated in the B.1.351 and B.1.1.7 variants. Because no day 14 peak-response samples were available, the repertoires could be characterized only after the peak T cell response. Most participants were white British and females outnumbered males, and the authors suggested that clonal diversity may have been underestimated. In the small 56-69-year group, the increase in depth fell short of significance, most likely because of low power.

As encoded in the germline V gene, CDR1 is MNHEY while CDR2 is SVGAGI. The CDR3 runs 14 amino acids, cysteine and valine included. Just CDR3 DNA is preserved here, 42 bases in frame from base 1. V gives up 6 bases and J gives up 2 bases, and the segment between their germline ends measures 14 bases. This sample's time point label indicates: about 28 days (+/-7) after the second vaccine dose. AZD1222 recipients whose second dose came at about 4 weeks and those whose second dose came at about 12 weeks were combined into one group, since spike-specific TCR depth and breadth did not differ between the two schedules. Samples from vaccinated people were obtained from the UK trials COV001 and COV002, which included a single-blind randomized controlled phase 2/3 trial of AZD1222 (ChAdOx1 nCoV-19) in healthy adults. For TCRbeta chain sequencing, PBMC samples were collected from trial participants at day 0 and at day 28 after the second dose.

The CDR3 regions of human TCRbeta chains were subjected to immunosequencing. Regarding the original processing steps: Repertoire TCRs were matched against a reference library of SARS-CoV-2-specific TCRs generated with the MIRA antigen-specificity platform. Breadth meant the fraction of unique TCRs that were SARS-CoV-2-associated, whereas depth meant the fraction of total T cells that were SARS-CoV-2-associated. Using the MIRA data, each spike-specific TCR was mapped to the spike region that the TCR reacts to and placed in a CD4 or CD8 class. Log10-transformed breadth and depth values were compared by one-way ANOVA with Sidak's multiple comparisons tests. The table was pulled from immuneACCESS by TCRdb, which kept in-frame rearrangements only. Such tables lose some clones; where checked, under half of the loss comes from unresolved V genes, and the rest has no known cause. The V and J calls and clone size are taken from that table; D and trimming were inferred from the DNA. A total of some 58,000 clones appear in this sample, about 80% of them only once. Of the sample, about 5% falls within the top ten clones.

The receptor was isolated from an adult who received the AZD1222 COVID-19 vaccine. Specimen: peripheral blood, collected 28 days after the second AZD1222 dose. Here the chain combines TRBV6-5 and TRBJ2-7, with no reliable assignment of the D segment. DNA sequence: TGTGCCAGCAGGGACCACCCTCAAACCTACGAGCAGTACGTC. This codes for CASRDHPQTYEQYV.